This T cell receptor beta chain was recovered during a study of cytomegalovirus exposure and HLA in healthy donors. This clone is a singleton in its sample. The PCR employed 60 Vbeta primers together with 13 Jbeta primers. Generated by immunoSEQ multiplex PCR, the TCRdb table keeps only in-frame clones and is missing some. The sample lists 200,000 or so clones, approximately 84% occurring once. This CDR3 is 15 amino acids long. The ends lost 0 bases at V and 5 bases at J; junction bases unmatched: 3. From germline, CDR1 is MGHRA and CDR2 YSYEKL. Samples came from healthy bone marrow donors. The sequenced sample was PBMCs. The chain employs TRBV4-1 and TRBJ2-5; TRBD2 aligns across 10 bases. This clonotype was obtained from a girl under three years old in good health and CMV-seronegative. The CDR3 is CASSQERTSGETQYF. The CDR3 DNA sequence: TGCGCCAGCAGCCAAGAACGGACTAGCGGCGAGACCCAGTACTTC.